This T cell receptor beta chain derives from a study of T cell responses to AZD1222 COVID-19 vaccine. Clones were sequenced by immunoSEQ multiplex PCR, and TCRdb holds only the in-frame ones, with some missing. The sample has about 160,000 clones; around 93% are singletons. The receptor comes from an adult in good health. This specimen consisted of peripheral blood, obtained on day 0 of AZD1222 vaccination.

The chain's CDR3 is CASSLLVGDTQYF. As DNA, the CDR3 is TGTGCCAGCAGCTTGTTGGTTGGAGATACGCAGTATTTT. This rearrangement joins TRBV5-4 to TRBJ2-3; D is uncertain. CDR3 length: 13 residues. Per germline, CDR1 SGHNT and CDR2 YYREEE (reference sequence). V was clipped by 1 base and J by 5 bases, with 8 bases between them.